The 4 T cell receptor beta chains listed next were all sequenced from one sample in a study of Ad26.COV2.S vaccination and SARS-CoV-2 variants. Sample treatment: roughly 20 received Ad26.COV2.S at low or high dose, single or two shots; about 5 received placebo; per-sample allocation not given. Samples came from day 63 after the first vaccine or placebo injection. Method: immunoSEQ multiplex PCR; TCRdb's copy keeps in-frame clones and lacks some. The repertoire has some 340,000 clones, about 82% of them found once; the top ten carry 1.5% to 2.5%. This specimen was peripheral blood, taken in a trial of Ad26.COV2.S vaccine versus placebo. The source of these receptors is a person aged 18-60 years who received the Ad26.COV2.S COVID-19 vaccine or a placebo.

The CDR3 here is CASSYGTRTYEQYF. The CDR3 DNA reads as TGTGCCAGCAGCTACGGGACAAGGACCTACGAGCAGTACTTC. The V gene is TRBV5-5, the J gene TRBJ2-7, with D possibly matching TRBD1 (6 bases). Trimming took 3 bases from V and 2 from J, leaving 12 bases between them. CDR3 length: 14 amino acids. The germline V gene encodes CDR1 SGHKS and CDR2 YYEKEE (reference sequence).

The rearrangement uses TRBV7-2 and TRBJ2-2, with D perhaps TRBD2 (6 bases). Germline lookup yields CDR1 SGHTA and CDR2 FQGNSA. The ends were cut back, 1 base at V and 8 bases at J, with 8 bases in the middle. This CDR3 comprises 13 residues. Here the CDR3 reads CASSLDGGGELFF. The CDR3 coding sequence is TGTGCCAGCAGCTTAGATGGAGGGGGGGAGCTGTTTTTT.

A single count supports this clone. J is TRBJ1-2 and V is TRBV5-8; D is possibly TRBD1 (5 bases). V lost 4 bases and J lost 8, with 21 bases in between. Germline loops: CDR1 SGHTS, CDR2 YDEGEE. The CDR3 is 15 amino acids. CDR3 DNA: TGTGCCAGCAGCCCAGGGACCCCTGGATTGGGAGGCTACACCTTC. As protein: CASSPGTPGLGGYTF.

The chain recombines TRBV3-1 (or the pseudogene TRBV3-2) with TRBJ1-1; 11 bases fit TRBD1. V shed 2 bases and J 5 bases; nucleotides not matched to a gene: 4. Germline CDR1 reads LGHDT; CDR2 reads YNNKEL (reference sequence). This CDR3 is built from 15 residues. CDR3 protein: CASSQRTGGETEAFF. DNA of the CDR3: TGTGCCAGCAGCCAAAGGACAGGGGGCGAGACTGAAGCTTTCTTT.